What follows is one T cell receptor (beta chain) and its context. Its antigen is unidentified. Profiled with immunoSEQ multiplex PCR; TCRdb holds only in-frame clones, not every one. The sample yields almost 30,000 clones, 76% seen once. Losses at the gene ends were 5 bases for V and 1 base for J; bases not matched to a gene: 8. This CDR3 has 16 residues. In germline, CDR1 is SGHKS, CDR2 YYEKEE (reference sequence). This specimen belongs to a study of CD4 T cells in relation to SARS-CoV-2 and coronaviruses. Looking at the study overall: TCR beta CDR3s were sequenced after roughly 10-day antigen culture of PBMCs.

CD4+ T cells from unexposed donors were obtained before the COVID-19 pandemic (2011-2018). The cells were cultured for about 10 days before CD4+ T cells were isolated. The sample consisted of CD4+ T cells from PBMCs, cultured in vitro. The rearrangement links TRBV5-5 to TRBJ2-2; 7 positions agree with TRBD2. The source is a human donor in good health. The CDR3 bases are TGTGCCAGCAGTGAGGCTAGCGGCAGGAACACCGGGGAGCTGTTTTTT. This gives the protein CASSEASGRNTGELFF.